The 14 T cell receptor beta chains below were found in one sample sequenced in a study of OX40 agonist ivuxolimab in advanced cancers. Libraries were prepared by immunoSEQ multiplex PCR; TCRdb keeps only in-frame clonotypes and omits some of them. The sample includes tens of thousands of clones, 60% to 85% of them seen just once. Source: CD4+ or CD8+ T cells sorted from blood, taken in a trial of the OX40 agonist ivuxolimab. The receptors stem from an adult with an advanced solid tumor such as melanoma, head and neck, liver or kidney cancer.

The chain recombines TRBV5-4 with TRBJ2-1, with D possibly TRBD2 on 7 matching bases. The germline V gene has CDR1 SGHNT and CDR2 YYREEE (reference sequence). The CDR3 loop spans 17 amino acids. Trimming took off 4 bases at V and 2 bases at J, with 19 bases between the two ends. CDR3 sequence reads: CASSPHGAGAPYNEQFF. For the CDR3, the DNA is TGTGCCAGCAGCCCCCATGGGGCGGGGGCGCCCTACAATGAGCAGTTCTTC.

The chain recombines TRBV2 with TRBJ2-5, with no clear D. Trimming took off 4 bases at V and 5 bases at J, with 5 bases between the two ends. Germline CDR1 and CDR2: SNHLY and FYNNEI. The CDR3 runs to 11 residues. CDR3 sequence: CASSVTETQYF. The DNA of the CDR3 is TGTGCCAGCAGTGTGACGGAGACCCAGTACTTC.

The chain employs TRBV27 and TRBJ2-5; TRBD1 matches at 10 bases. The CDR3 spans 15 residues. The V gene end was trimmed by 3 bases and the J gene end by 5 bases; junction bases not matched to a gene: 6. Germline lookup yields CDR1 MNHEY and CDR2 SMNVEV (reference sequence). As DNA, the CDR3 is TGTGCCAGCAGTTTGGGACAGGGGCAAGTGGAGACCCAGTACTTC. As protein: CASSLGQGQVETQYF.

The CDR3 reads CASSGLGGTGHNEQFF. The CDR3 DNA is TGTGCCAGCAGTGGCCTGGGGGGGACGGGTCACAATGAGCAGTTCTTC. The chain combines TRBV6-1 with TRBJ2-1, with 7 bases aligning to TRBD2. Per the germline V gene, CDR1 is MNHNS and CDR2 is SASEGT. V shed 4 bases and J 5 bases; nucleotides not matched to a gene: 11. CDR3 length: 16 amino acids.

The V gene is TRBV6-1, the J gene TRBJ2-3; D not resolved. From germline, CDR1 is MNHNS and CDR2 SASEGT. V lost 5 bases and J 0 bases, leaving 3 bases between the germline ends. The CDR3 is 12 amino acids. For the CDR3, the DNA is TGTGCCAGCAGTCAGAGCACAGATACGCAGTATTTT. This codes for CASSQSTDTQYF.

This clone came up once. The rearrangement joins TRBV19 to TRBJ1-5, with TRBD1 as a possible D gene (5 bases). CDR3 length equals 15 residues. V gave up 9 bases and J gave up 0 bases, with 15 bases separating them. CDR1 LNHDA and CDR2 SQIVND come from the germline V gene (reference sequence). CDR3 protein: CASRVQPVSNQPQHF. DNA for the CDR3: TGTGCCAGCAGGGTCCAACCGGTTAGCAATCAGCCCCAGCATTTT.

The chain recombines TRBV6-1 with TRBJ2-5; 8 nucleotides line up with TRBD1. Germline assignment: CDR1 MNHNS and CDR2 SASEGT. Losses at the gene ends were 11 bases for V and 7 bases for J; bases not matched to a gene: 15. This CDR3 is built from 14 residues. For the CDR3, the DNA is TGTGCCTGCTCCTCCGGGACAGGCTTCGGGACCCAGTACTTC. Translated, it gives CACSSGTGFGTQYF.

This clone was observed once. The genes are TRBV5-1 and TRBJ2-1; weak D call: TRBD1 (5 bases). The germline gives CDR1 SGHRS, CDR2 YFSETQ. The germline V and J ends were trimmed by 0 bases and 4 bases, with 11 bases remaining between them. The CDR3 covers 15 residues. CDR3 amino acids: CASSLADSQYNEQFF. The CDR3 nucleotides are TGCGCCAGCAGCTTGGCCGACAGTCAATACAATGAGCAGTTCTTC.

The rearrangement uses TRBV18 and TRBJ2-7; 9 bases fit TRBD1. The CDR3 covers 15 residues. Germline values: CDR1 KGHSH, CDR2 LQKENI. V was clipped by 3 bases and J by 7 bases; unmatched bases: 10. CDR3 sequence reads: CASSPRQGGAWEQYF. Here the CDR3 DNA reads TGTGCCAGCTCACCCCGACAGGGGGGGGCATGGGAGCAGTACTTC.

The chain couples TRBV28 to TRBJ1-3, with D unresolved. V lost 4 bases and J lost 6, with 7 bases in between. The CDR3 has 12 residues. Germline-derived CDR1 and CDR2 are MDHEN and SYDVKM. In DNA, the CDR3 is TGTGCCAGCAGTTATAACGAAAACACCATATATTTT. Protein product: CASSYNENTIYF.

In DNA form, the CDR3 reads TGTGCCACCAGCAGAGATTGGGGTAGCAATAATGAGCAGTTCTTC. Translated, it gives CATSRDWGSNNEQFF. This chain uses TRBV15 with TRBJ2-1, with D hard to call. Germline assignment: CDR1 LNHNV and CDR2 YYDKDF (reference sequence). V lost 0 bases and J 7 bases, leaving 13 bases between the germline ends. CDR3 size: 15 residues.

CDR3 nucleotide sequence: TGTGCCTGGAGTGCGCGGGGTGGGGTCGGCGGCTACACCTTC. Protein: CAWSARGGVGGYTF. V usage is TRBV30 and J usage is TRBJ1-2; no clear D. The V gene lost 1 base and the J gene lost 8 bases, with 17 bases spanning the gap. The germline gives CDR1 GTSNPN, CDR2 SVGIG (reference sequence). The CDR3 consists of 14 residues.

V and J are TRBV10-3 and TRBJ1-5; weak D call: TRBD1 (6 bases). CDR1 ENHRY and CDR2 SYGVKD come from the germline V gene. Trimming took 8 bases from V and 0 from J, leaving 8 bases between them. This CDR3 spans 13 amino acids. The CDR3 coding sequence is TGTGCCATCCGGGACACTAGCAATCAGCCCCAGCATTTT. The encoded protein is CAIRDTSNQPQHF.

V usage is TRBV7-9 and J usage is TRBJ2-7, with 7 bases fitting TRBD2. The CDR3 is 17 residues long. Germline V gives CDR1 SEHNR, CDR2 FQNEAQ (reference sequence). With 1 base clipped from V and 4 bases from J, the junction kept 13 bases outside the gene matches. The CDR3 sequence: CASSLGPQGGLDYEQYF. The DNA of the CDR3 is TGTGCCAGCAGCTTAGGCCCCCAGGGAGGGTTGGATTACGAGCAGTACTTC.